These 15 T cell receptor beta chains were sequenced from one sample in a study of beta chain features in type 1 diabetes. Expressed TCRB transcripts were sequenced because the isolated RNA had all been reverse transcribed beforehand. TCRdb's copy holds only in-frame clones and misses some; the assay was immunoSEQ multiplex PCR. Of more than 250,000 clones listed, approximately 20% are singletons. Their antigen targets remain unknown. Overall study findings and caveats: A moderate, significant TCRB CDR3 shortening appeared in type 1 diabetes across four CD4+ subsets.

The source material was naive CD4+ T cells from blood. These receptors originate from a woman between 40 and 55 years old with type 1 diabetes.

The chain uses TRBV28 and TRBJ1-1; 9 nucleotides match TRBD1. This CDR3 is 14 amino acids long. V lost 5 bases and J lost 2; bases outside the gene matches: 3. Germline values: CDR1 MDHEN, CDR2 SYDVKM. In nucleotides, the CDR3 is TGTGCCAGCAGTGGACAGGGGACTAACACTGAAGCTTTCTTT. As protein: CASSGQGTNTEAFF.

This clone has more than one count but fewer than ten. V gene TRBV25-1 combines with J gene TRBJ1-2; 11 positions agree with TRBD1. This CDR3 has 15 residues. Germline V gene data show CDR1 as MGHDK and CDR2 as SYGVNS. V was pared by 2 bases and J by 9 bases, with 8 bases of the junction left unmatched. The CDR3 DNA follows: TGTGCCAGCAGTGAACCGGGGACAGGGGGAAGTAGCTACACCTTC. Protein product: CASSEPGTGGSSYTF.

In this sample, this clone turned up a few times. V and J are TRBV29-1 and TRBJ2-7; weak D call: TRBD2 (6 bases). V gave up 5 bases and J gave up 2 bases, with 13 bases separating them. Germline values: CDR1 SQVTM, CDR2 ANQGSEA. This CDR3 region has 13 residues. CDR3: CSVSGVGTYEQYF. DNA for the CDR3: TGCAGCGTTTCGGGGGTCGGTACCTACGAGCAGTACTTC.

The chain couples TRBV5-1 to TRBJ2-7; possibly TRBD2 for D (6 bases). The V end lost 4 bases, the J end lost 0 bases, and 14 bases lay between the germline ends. The CDR3 runs to 15 residues. Germline-derived CDR1 and CDR2 are SGHRS and YFSETQ. CDR3 nucleotides: TGCGCCAGCAGCCAAGGCGGGACGAACTCCTACGAGCAGTACTTC. As protein: CASSQGGTNSYEQYF.

This clone was recorded once. CDR3 loop: CAWSGSPGNYGYTF. CDR3 DNA: TGTGCCTGGAGTGGGTCCCCGGGGAACTATGGCTACACCTTC. The chain joins TRBV30 to TRBJ1-2; D remains unclear. Germline V CDR1 and CDR2: GTSNPN, SVGIG (reference sequence). V lost 1 base and J 2 bases, leaving 11 bases between the germline ends. The CDR3 is made up of 14 amino acids.

This clone came up a few times. This chain links TRBV7-2 with TRBJ1-5; 8 bases match TRBD1. Trimming cost V 5 bases and J 3 bases; bases outside gene matches: 9. Germline lookup yields CDR1 SGHTA and CDR2 FQGNSA. CDR3 size: 16 residues. The CDR3 DNA is TGTGCCAGCAGCCTCCAAGGACAGGGCATCAATCAGCCCCAGCATTTT. This sequence encodes CASSLQGQGINQPQHF.

This clone was recorded a few times. The rearrangement uses TRBV5-4 and TRBJ1-2, with a tentative D call TRBD1 (6 bases). The CDR3 has 15 amino acids. CDR1 and CDR2 (germline): SGHNT, YYREEE (reference sequence). Trimming shortened V by 7 bases and J by 7 bases, and 23 bases separated the two germline ends. This CDR3 is CASSLVNREESGYTF. The CDR3 region has the DNA TGTGCCAGCTCTTTGGTTAACAGGGAAGAGTCTGGCTACACCTTC. The variable domain in full, completed from reference TRBV5-4 and TRBJ1-2, reads ETGVTQSPTHLIKTRGQQVTLRCSSQSGHNTVSWYQQALGQGPQFIFQYYREEENGRGNFPPRFSGLQFPNYSSELNVNALELDDSALYLCASSLVNREESGYTFGSGTRLTVV.

This clone has just a few counts. The chain has TRBV15 and TRBJ1-5; D is ambiguous. V gave up 5 bases and J gave up 2 bases, with 13 bases separating them. The CDR3 length is 15 residues. Looked up from germline, CDR1 is LNHNV and CDR2 is YYDKDF (reference sequence). This CDR3 is CATSGPTGGNQPQHF. In nucleotides, the CDR3 is TGTGCCACCAGCGGGCCGACCGGGGGCAATCAGCCCCAGCATTTT.

V and J are TRBV6-5 and TRBJ2-7; D may be TRBD2 (6 bases). V was shortened by 4 bases and J by 4 bases, with 17 bases between the two germline ends. The CDR3 spans 15 residues. Germline assignment: CDR1 MNHEY and CDR2 SVGAGI. CDR3 nucleotide sequence: TGTGCCAGCAGTTTCCTTGGGGGGACCCTTTACGAGCAGTACTTC. It specifies CASSFLGGTLYEQYF.

This clone was seen more than once but under ten times. This sequence joins TRBV2 and TRBJ2-3; TRBD1 might be the D (5 bases). The CDR3 is 14 amino acids. Germline CDR1 and CDR2: SNHLY and FYNNEI. Trimming cost V 5 bases and J 0 bases, with 9 bases left between them. For the CDR3, the DNA is TGTGCCAGCAGTCAGGGTCTAAGCACAGATACGCAGTATTTT. Translating gives CASSQGLSTDTQYF.

A few counts support this clone. The chain uses TRBV9 and TRBJ2-4, with D hard to call. The CDR3 contains 16 residues. Per germline, CDR1 SGDLS and CDR2 YYNGEE. V lost 5 bases to trimming and J lost 7 bases, with 22 bases between them. The CDR3, as DNA: TGTGCCAGCAGTCCAAATCCCCTTTCCAGGATGAACATTCAGTACTTC. Translating it yields CASSPNPLSRMNIQYF.

The CDR3, as DNA: TGCAGCGTCGGACTAGCGGGAGCCATGGGCGAGCAGTACTTC. It yields the protein CSVGLAGAMGEQYF. J is TRBJ2-7 and V is TRBV29-1; 13 nucleotides match TRBD2. This CDR3 is 14 amino acids long. Germline V gives CDR1 SQVTM, CDR2 ANQGSEA. The junction had 8 bases not matched to a gene; V was cut back by 6 bases and J by 6 bases.

This sequence joins TRBV2 and TRBJ1-4; D unclear. The V gene lost 3 bases and the J gene lost 10 bases, with 18 bases spanning the gap. The CDR3 spans 15 residues. In germline, CDR1 is SNHLY, CDR2 FYNNEI. The CDR3 DNA reads TGTGCCAGCAGTGATGCTACCGGGTCGCCCGGAAAACTGTTTTTT. Translation gives CASSDATGSPGKLFF.

The V gene is TRBV19, the J gene TRBJ2-5, with D maybe TRBD2 (6 bases). The CDR3 spans 15 residues. V was clipped by 6 bases and J by 1 base, with 15 bases between them. Germline V lookup: CDR1 LNHDA, CDR2 SQIVND (reference sequence). The CDR3 here is CASSRGAGSQETQYF. The DNA of the CDR3 is TGTGCCAGTAGCCGAGGGGCGGGAAGCCAAGAGACCCAGTACTTC.

The chain recombines TRBV6-6 with TRBJ2-7; unclear D gene. The germline V gene has CDR1 MNHNY and CDR2 SVGAGI (reference sequence). V was pared by 10 bases and J by 3 bases, with 4 bases between. This CDR3 region has 9 residues. The CDR3 loop reads CATGYEQYF. The CDR3 DNA reads TGTGCCACGGGCTACGAGCAGTACTTC.